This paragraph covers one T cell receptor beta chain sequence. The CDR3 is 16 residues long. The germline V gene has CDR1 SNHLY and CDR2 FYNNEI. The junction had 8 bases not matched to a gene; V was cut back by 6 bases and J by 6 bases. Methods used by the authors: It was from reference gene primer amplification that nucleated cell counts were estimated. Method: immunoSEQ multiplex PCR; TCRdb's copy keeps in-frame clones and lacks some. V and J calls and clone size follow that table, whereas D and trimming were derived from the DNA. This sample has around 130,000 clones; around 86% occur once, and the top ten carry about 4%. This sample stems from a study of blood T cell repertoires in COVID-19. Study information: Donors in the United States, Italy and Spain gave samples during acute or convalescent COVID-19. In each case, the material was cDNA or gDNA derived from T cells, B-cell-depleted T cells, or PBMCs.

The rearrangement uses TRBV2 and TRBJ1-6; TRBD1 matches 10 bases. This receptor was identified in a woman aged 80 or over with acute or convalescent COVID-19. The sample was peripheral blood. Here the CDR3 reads CASSGDRGTLNSPLHF. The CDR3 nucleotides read TGTGCCAGCAGCGGGGACAGGGGAACCCTTAATTCACCCCTCCACTTT.